This TCR beta chain was captured in a study of T cells after posttransplantation cyclophosphamide. Findings and limits, study-wide: Recipient CMV seropositivity and CMV reactivation strongly tracked TRB clonality. TRB overlap between skin or GI tissue T cells and blood was limited. Donor-recipient repertoire similarity was low at 1-2 months, rising over year one.

On the day of bone marrow donation, the related graft donor provided peripheral blood. This clone was seen a handful of times. No antigen is known for it. Only in-frame clones appear in the TCRdb table, and some are missing; sequencing was by immunoSEQ multiplex PCR. The counts give tens of thousands of clones, none of them seen only once; around 3% is held by the top ten. With V trimmed by 6 bases and J by 1 base, 4 bases remained unmatched. The CDR3 totals 15 residues. Germline values: CDR1 SGHAT, CDR2 FQNNGV. The chain couples TRBV11-2 to TRBJ2-7, with TRBD2 identical over 12 bases. The sequencing input was PBMCs. The TCR comes from a woman between 55 and 75 years old in good health, CMV-negative, and a related stem cell transplant donor. CDR3 sequence: CASSPSGRASYEQYF. CDR3 in DNA: TGTGCCAGCAGTCCTAGCGGGAGGGCATCCTACGAGCAGTACTTC.